This T cell receptor (beta chain) was found in a study of CD8+CD57+ T cells in acquired aplastic anemia. The overall study: Sorted CD4+ and CD8+ cells gave an average of roughly 3.2 ug of DNA. Healthy donor CD4+ cell samples had a mean of about 10.8 million reads. Study findings and constraints: Both patients and controls carried the same twenty-nine CD8+ CDR3 sequences. Patients and controls had CD8+ Simpson's diversity values that were not significantly distinct.

Concerning this clonotype itself: Its antigen remains unidentified. A much larger clone is a single base away; this may be a read error. Likely a read error: the CDR3 ends without its conserved phenylalanine or tryptophan.

Researchers used genomic DNA as the template to profile TCR beta VDJ and CDR3. TCRdb analysed the reads with MiXCR anew, one entry per CDR3 protein. The sample lists about 190,000 distinct CDR3 sequences; about 53% were seen once. Sequenced sample: sorted CD4+, CD8+, or CD8+CD57+ T cells (not recorded which) from PBMCs. The sequence derives from a human donor in good health, serving as a control.

This CDR3 is CASSFWRTSSTDTQYI. The CDR3 nucleotides read TGTGCCAGCAGTTTTTGGCGCACTTCTAGCACAGATACGCAGTATATT. The genes are TRBV27 and TRBJ2-3; no reliable D call. Germline lookup yields CDR1 MNHEY and CDR2 SMNVEV (reference sequence). The CDR3 spans 16 residues. V lost 3 bases, J lost 0 bases, and 13 bases lay in between.